This TCR beta chain derives from a study of T-cell memory formation after mild COVID-19. This clonotype was seen ten or more times. Via MiXCR, TCRdb re-called the 5' RACE reads, giving one row per CDR3 protein. The sample records around 510,000 distinct CDR3 sequences, 20% to 25% being singletons. CDR1 is SGHDT, CDR2 YYEEEE, per germline. The CDR3 contains 15 residues. V dropped 1 base and J dropped 6 bases, with 13 bases sitting between them. The rearrangement uses TRBV5-6 and TRBJ2-2, with unresolved D. The sequenced material came from PBMCs or a T cell subset sorted from them (not recorded which). The clonotype was recovered from an adult woman who had mild COVID-19 (a few samples of this study predate the infection). Cell type and time point are not known. CDR3 DNA: TGTGCCAGCAGCTTGTTCAGAGGACCGCCCGGGGAGCTGTTTTTT. Translated, it gives CASSLFRGPPGELFF.